This TCR beta chain was documented in a study of blood T cell repertoires in COVID-19. Study at large: Sample material is recorded as cDNA or gDNA derived from T cells, B-cell-depleted T cells, or PBMCs.

As originally analysed: Reference gene primer amplification gave nucleated cell count estimates. TCRdb's table, derived via immunoSEQ multiplex PCR, lists solely in-frame clones and lacks some. V, J and clone size are those of that table, while D and trimming were read from the DNA. The sample has over 120,000 clones; about four fifths are singletons. The V and J ends lost 3 bases and 6 bases respectively, with 16 bases between them. Germline CDR1 and CDR2: SGDLS and YYNGEE. This CDR3 comprises 15 residues. Sequenced material: peripheral blood. This chain links TRBV9 with TRBJ1-5, with TRBD1 as a possible D gene (5 bases). This receptor was identified in a man aged 70 or older who had recovered from COVID-19. The CDR3 loop is CASSAGVSIGQPQHF. The CDR3 DNA is TGTGCCAGCAGCGCGGGGGTGAGTATAGGTCAGCCCCAGCATTTT.